The 25 T cell receptor beta chains below were found in one sample sequenced in a study of vaccination effects on CD4 cells after COVID-19 (dated by TCRdb to the early 2020s). To prepare the library, the immunoSEQ multiplex PCR assay was applied. TCRdb mirrors the immuneACCESS table, restricted to in-frame sequences. Some clones are absent from its copies; in checked studies, under half trace to an unresolved V gene, and the reason for the others is unknown. The sample includes approximately 13,000 clones, with 72% observed a single time. The leading ten clones occupy 8% to 10% of the sample. The ViraFEST assay stimulated PBMC with viral peptide pools and then used TCR sequencing to identify antigen-specific CD4+ T cell clonotypes by expansion. After around 10 days of culture, CD4+ T cells were isolated with the EasySep CD4+ T cell isolation kit. Each participant received two doses of an mRNA SARS-CoV-2 vaccine, either BNT162b2 or mRNA-1273.

These receptors have no identified antigens. The sequencing used CD4+ T cells from PBMCs cultured with SARS-CoV-2 spike peptides, collected after COVID-19 vaccination. In the paper's terms, the cell subset or site label means: SARS-CoV-2 spike overlapping peptide pool stimulation. The receptor set was obtained from a human donor who received a COVID-19 vaccine.

The chain joins TRBV7-3 to TRBJ2-2; TRBD2 might be the D (5 bases). The CDR3 sequence is 12 residues long. CDR1 SGHTA and CDR2 FQGTGA come from the germline V gene. The V and J ends lost 6 bases and 8 bases respectively, with 10 bases between them. CDR3 DNA: TGTGCCAGCAGGAGTCCGGGGGGGGAGCTGTTTTTT. Its protein is CASRSPGGELFF.

V usage is TRBV6-5 and J usage is TRBJ1-2; D is undetermined. Trimming shortened V by 6 bases and J by 1 base, and 12 bases separated the two germline ends. Germline V lookup: CDR1 MNHEY, CDR2 SVGAGI. CDR3 length: 14 residues. CDR3 DNA sequence: TGTGCCAGCAGGGTGGCGTGGGGTAACTATGGCTACACCTTC. It is translated as CASRVAWGNYGYTF.

This chain joins TRBV5-1 and TRBJ2-7, with 7 bases fitting TRBD2. CDR1 SGHRS and CDR2 YFSETQ come from the germline V gene. This CDR3 is 14 amino acids long. Unmatched junction bases numbered 8, after V lost 4 bases and J lost 4 bases. The CDR3 loop is CASSPTPGGYEQYF. CDR3 sequence (DNA): TGCGCCAGCAGCCCGACTCCGGGGGGATACGAGCAGTACTTC.

The chain links TRBV19 to TRBJ2-7; 8 nucleotides align to TRBD1. Unmatched junction bases numbered 2, after V lost 2 bases and J lost 2 bases. CDR1 and CDR2 from the germline V gene are LNHDA and SQIVND (reference sequence). This CDR3 contains 14 residues. CDR3 loop: CASSIPGGAYEQYF. In nucleotides, the CDR3 is TGTGCCAGTAGTATACCAGGGGGCGCCTACGAGCAGTACTTC.

The chain carries TRBV12-5 and TRBJ1-1, with a tentative D call TRBD1 (5 bases). Germline lookup yields CDR1 LGHNT and CDR2 FRNRAP. Trimming took 0 bases from V and 4 from J, leaving 21 bases between them. This CDR3 comprises 18 residues. The CDR3 region is CASGLVLGRDPTGTEAFF. The CDR3 region has the DNA TGTGCTAGTGGTTTGGTTTTGGGCAGGGACCCCACGGGCACTGAAGCTTTCTTT.

The CDR3 DNA reads TGTGCCAGCAGCTTAGGAACAGCCTATGGCTACACCTTC. This sequence encodes CASSLGTAYGYTF. The J gene is TRBJ1-2, the V gene TRBV11-2; no clear D. Per the germline V gene, CDR1 is SGHAT and CDR2 is FQNNGV. Trimming removed 1 base from V and 4 bases from J, with 7 bases in between. The CDR3 sequence is 13 residues long.

The gene calls are TRBV27 and TRBJ2-7, with a possible D match to TRBD1 (5 bases). Trimming removed 0 bases at V and 0 bases at J, with 12 bases between. From germline, CDR1 is MNHEY and CDR2 SMNVEV (reference sequence). CDR3 length equals 16 residues. The CDR3 nucleotides are TGTGCCAGCAGTTTATCGGCGACAGCGAGCTCCTACGAGCAGTACTTC. Translation: CASSLSATASSYEQYF.

This rearrangement joins TRBV19 to TRBJ1-2; D gene ambiguous. This CDR3 comprises 15 residues. CDR1 and CDR2 (germline): LNHDA, SQIVND (reference sequence). V gave up 3 bases and J gave up 0 bases, with 11 bases separating them. The CDR3 region is CASSITGSSNYGYTF. In nucleotides, the CDR3 is TGTGCCAGTAGTATCACCGGCAGCTCTAACTATGGCTACACCTTC.

The chain is built from TRBV2 and TRBJ2-2, with D possibly matching TRBD2 (6 bases). V dropped 7 bases and J dropped 1 base, with 10 bases sitting between them. The CDR3 totals 14 residues. Germline V lookup: CDR1 SNHLY, CDR2 FYNNEI. The CDR3 protein is CASKPSVNTGELFF. The CDR3 DNA is TGTGCCAGCAAACCTAGCGTGAACACCGGGGAGCTGTTTTTT. The full variable domain, completed using reference TRBV2 and TRBJ2-2, is EPEVTQTPSHQVTQMGQEVILRCVPISNHLYFYWYRQILGQKVEFLVSFYNNEISEKSEIFDDQFSVERPDGSNFTLKIRSTKLEDSAMYFCASKPSVNTGELFFGEGSRLTVL.

The rearrangement uses TRBV4-2 and TRBJ1-4; weak D call: TRBD1 (5 bases). This CDR3 has 14 residues. Per the germline V gene, CDR1 is LGHNA and CDR2 is YNFKEQ. V lost 1 base and J 3 bases, leaving 6 bases between the germline ends. The CDR3 protein is CASSQGGSNEKLFF. The DNA for the CDR3 is TGTGCCAGCAGCCAAGGGGGGTCTAATGAAAAACTGTTTTTT.

V and J are TRBV18 and TRBJ1-4; D call uncertain. Per the germline V gene, CDR1 is KGHSH and CDR2 is LQKENI. This CDR3 comprises 13 residues. V was pared by 3 bases and J by 8 bases, with 10 bases between. Here the CDR3 DNA reads TGTGCCAGCTCACCCACGCGAGGCGAAAAACTGTTTTTT. It codes for CASSPTRGEKLFF. The entire variable domain, with the rest obtained from reference TRBV18 and TRBJ1-4, is as follows: NAGVMQNPRHLVRRRGQEARLRCSPMKGHSHVYWYRQLPEEGLKFMVYLQKENIIDESGMPKERFSAEFPKEGPSILRIQQVVRGDSAAYFCASSPTRGEKLFFGSGTQLSVL.

The sample holds a few counts of this clone. The chain links TRBV5-1 to TRBJ1-5, with D perhaps TRBD1 (6 bases). The CDR3 runs to 15 residues. Germline CDR1 reads SGHRS; CDR2 reads YFSETQ. V lost 4 bases and J 3 bases, leaving 14 bases between the germline ends. This CDR3 is CASSLGTGSNQPQHF. The CDR3 nucleotides read TGCGCCAGCAGCCTAGGTACAGGGTCCAATCAGCCCCAGCATTTT.

In this sample, this clone turned up once. The chain joins TRBV5-1 to TRBJ2-5, with D uncertain. The CDR3 extends over 14 amino acids. V gave up 1 base and J gave up 4 bases, with 11 bases separating them. CDR1 and CDR2 (germline): SGHRS, YFSETQ. The CDR3 region has the DNA TGCGCCAGCAGCTTGTCCGGGCTGGGAGAGACCCAGTACTTC. This encodes CASSLSGLGETQYF.

The chain uses TRBV6-1 and TRBJ1-2; the D is unclear. From germline, CDR1 is MNHNS and CDR2 SASEGT. V was clipped by 3 bases and J by 4 bases, with 18 bases between them. The CDR3 consists of 16 residues. This CDR3 reads CASSEPVGAGFYGYTF. In DNA form, the CDR3 reads TGTGCCAGCAGTGAGCCGGTTGGCGCCGGCTTCTATGGCTACACCTTC.

This sequence joins TRBV3-1 (or the pseudogene TRBV3-2) and TRBJ1-5; 8 bases are shared with TRBD1. The junction had 5 bases not matched to a gene; V was cut back by 5 bases and J by 5 bases. The CDR3 has 14 amino acids. Per germline, CDR1 LGHDT and CDR2 YNNKEL (reference sequence). CDR3 sequence (DNA): TGTGCCAGCAGCGGATCGGACAGGGATCAGCCCCAGCATTTT. Amino acids: CASSGSDRDQPQHF.

To note about this clone: In the same sample, other DNA sequences code for this CDR3. V usage is TRBV3-1 (or the pseudogene TRBV3-2) and J usage is TRBJ1-3; D uncertain. Trimming cost V 0 bases and J 4 bases, with 4 bases left between them. Germline V lookup: CDR1 LGHDT, CDR2 YNNKEL (reference sequence). The CDR3 consists of 13 residues. CDR3 DNA sequence: TGTGCCAGCAGCCAAGATGAGGGAAACACCATATATTTT. Residues: CASSQDEGNTIYF.

The CDR3 DNA follows: TGTGCCAGCAGCCAAGATCGAGCGGGTGCCAGAGATACGCAGTATTTT. The encoded protein is CASSQDRAGARDTQYF. The chain joins TRBV4-2 to TRBJ2-3, with D possibly being TRBD2 (6 bases). From germline, CDR1 is LGHNA and CDR2 YNFKEQ. This CDR3 has 16 amino acids. V lost 0 bases to trimming and J lost 5 bases, with 15 bases between them.

The genes are TRBV4-1 and TRBJ2-2; D is unresolved. CDR3 length equals 16 residues. CDR1 is MGHRA, CDR2 YSYEKL, per germline. V lost 2 bases to trimming and J lost 2 bases, with 12 bases between them. The CDR3 DNA reads as TGCGCCAGCAGCCAAACACAGCTAGTTAACACCGGGGAGCTGTTTTTT. Translated, it gives CASSQTQLVNTGELFF.

The V and J genes are TRBV7-2 and TRBJ1-2; 12 bases fit TRBD1. This CDR3 has 16 residues. Germline CDR1 and CDR2: SGHTA and FQGNSA. J was trimmed by 8 bases and V by 1 base; bases with no gene match: 8. The CDR3 sequence is CASSLGPGQGASGYTF. CDR3 coding DNA: TGTGCCAGCAGCTTAGGCCCGGGACAGGGGGCGTCGGGCTACACCTTC.

The chain uses TRBV27 and TRBJ1-4; D is uncertain. The CDR3 is 15 residues long. The V end was cut by 3 bases, the J end by 5 bases, with 13 bases between. Germline loops: CDR1 MNHEY, CDR2 SMNVEV (reference sequence). In nucleotides, the CDR3 is TGTGCCAGCAGTTTCTCGAAAGTTCCGAATGAAAAACTGTTTTTT. Encoded protein: CASSFSKVPNEKLFF.

V usage is TRBV28 and J usage is TRBJ1-2; the match to TRBD1 covers 11 bases. The V gene end was trimmed by 1 base and the J gene end by 8 bases; junction bases not matched to a gene: 6. This CDR3 spans 15 amino acids. From germline, CDR1 is MDHEN and CDR2 SYDVKM. CDR3 DNA sequence: TGTGCCAGCAGTTTATTTGGACAGGGGGCGGCCGGCTACACCTTC. Amino acid sequence: CASSLFGQGAAGYTF.

This clone was seen only a few times. This chain connects TRBV30 to TRBJ1-5; D gene ambiguous. This CDR3 is 14 amino acids long. Germline assignment: CDR1 GTSNPN and CDR2 SVGIG (reference sequence). The V and J ends lost 0 bases and 10 bases respectively, with 16 bases between them. CDR3 protein: CAWSVSRGRGPQHF. CDR3 sequence (DNA): TGTGCCTGGAGTGTAAGTCGGGGTCGAGGACCCCAGCATTTT.

The rearrangement links TRBV28 to TRBJ1-1, with no clear D. Germline values: CDR1 MDHEN, CDR2 SYDVKM. V lost 5 bases to trimming and J lost 4 bases, with 2 bases between them. The CDR3 is 10 amino acids. The CDR3 loop reads CASSGTEAFF. CDR3 coding DNA: TGTGCCAGCAGTGGCACTGAAGCTTTCTTT.

The V and J genes are TRBV30 and TRBJ1-1, with 7 positions matching TRBD1. CDR3 length: 15 amino acids. Germline V gene data show CDR1 as GTSNPN and CDR2 as SVGIG (reference sequence). V trimming: 0 bases; J trimming: 4 bases; junction bases outside the gene matches: 8. This CDR3 reads CAWSVLEGAPTEAFF. CDR3 in DNA: TGTGCCTGGAGTGTACTAGAGGGGGCGCCCACTGAAGCTTTCTTT.

The chain combines TRBV3-1 (or the pseudogene TRBV3-2) with TRBJ2-2, with a tentative D call TRBD1 (6 bases). CDR3 size: 17 residues. CDR1 and CDR2 (germline): LGHDT, YNNKEL (reference sequence). V gave up 4 bases and J gave up 5 bases, with 20 bases separating them. DNA for the CDR3: TGTGCCAGCAGCCCCAAGTCGGGCCTCAGGGGAACCGGGGAGCTGTTTTTT. This sequence encodes CASSPKSGLRGTGELFF.